Following are 2 T cell receptor beta chains from one sample sequenced in a study of T cell responses to AZD1222 COVID-19 vaccine. Method: immunoSEQ multiplex PCR; TCRdb's copy keeps in-frame clones and lacks some. The sample carries 75,000 to 100,000 clones, 80% to 90% recorded once. The sequencing here drew on peripheral blood, taken on day 0 of AZD1222 vaccination. These receptors all stem from an adult in good health.

V usage is TRBV4-2 and J usage is TRBJ1-6; tentative D call: TRBD1 (5 bases). Per germline, CDR1 LGHNA and CDR2 YNFKEQ. The CDR3 is 16 residues long. The V end lost 4 bases, the J end lost 7 bases, and 17 bases lay between the germline ends. The DNA of the CDR3 is TGTGCCAGCAGCCCCTCGGTAGGAGGGGAGAATTCACCCCTCCACTTT. This codes for CASSPSVGGENSPLHF.

V usage is TRBV5-5 and J usage is TRBJ1-1; unclear D gene. The CDR3 totals 15 residues. The germline V gene encodes CDR1 SGHKS and CDR2 YYEKEE (reference sequence). V dropped 0 bases and J dropped 0 bases, with 9 bases sitting between them. The CDR3 spells CASSLGGSLNTEAFF. CDR3 DNA: TGTGCCAGCAGCTTGGGAGGGAGCCTGAACACTGAAGCTTTCTTT.